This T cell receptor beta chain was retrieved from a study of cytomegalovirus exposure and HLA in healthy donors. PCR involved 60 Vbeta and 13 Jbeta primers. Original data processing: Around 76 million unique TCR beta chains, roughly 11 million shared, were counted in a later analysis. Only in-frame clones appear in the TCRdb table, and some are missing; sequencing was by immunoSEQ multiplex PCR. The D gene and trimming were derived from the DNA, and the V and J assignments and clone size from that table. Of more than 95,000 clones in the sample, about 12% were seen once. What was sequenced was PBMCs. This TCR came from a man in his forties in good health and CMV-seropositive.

CDR3 DNA: TGTGCCACCAGCAGAGATCGGGCTAGCGTCTACGAGCAGTACTTC. Amino acids: CATSRDRASVYEQYF. The chain employs TRBV15 and TRBJ2-7; weak D call: TRBD2 (6 bases). The V end lost 0 bases, the J end lost 3 bases, and 12 bases lay between the germline ends. The CDR3 totals 15 residues. Germline values: CDR1 LNHNV, CDR2 YYDKDF (reference sequence). Using reference TRBV15 and TRBJ2-7 for the parts outside the CDR3, the full variable domain is DAMVIQNPRYQVTQFGKPVTLSCSQTLNHNVMYWYQQKSSQAPKLLFHYYDKDFNNEADTPDNFQSRRPNTSFCFLDIRSPGLGDTAMYLCATSRDRASVYEQYFGPGTRLTVT.